This TCR beta chain was documented in a study of T-cell memory formation after mild COVID-19. Constant-segment primers were used for 5'RACE, and the resulting TCR alpha and TCR beta cDNA libraries carried sample barcodes and UMIs. TCRdb used MiXCR to reprocess the 5' RACE reads, holding one entry per CDR3 protein. The table lists 350,000 to 500,000 distinct CDR3 sequences, about 19% of them singletons, with about 8.8% in the top ten. Findings of the study overall: Detection of some responders pre-infection suggested pre-existing cross-reactive memory T cells participated.

This clonotype was seen more than once but under ten times. What it binds is not known. In germline, CDR1 is GTSNPN, CDR2 SVGIG (reference sequence). The CDR3 runs 15 residues. V was pared by 3 bases and J by 6 bases, with 11 bases of the junction left unmatched. V is TRBV30 and J is TRBJ2-7; the match to TRBD2 covers 10 bases. Sequencing was performed on PBMCs or a T cell subset sorted from them (not recorded which). The clonotype originates from an adult woman who had mild COVID-19 (a few samples of this study predate the infection). Cell type and time point are not known. This CDR3 is CAWRSPGAGGREQYF. For the CDR3, the DNA is TGTGCCTGGAGATCCCCGGGAGCGGGGGGGCGCGAGCAGTACTTC. The full variable domain, its missing parts supplied by reference TRBV30 and TRBJ2-7, is SQTIHQWPATLVQPVGSPLSLECTVEGTSNPNLYWYRQAAGRGLQLLFYSVGIGQISSEVPQNLSASRPQDRQFILSSKKLLLSDSGFYLCAWRSPGAGGREQYFGPGTRLTVT.